The clone carrying this T cell receptor (beta chain) was detected ten times or more. Amplified regions were TCR beta CDR3 sequences from RNA transcripts. HTBI primers drove first-round RT-PCR of the TCR CDR3. Using its own MiXCR run on the multiplex PCR reads, TCRdb lists one record per CDR3 protein. The data show 500,000 to 750,000 distinct CDR3 sequences, approximately 15% seen once. The data stem from a study of T cells in Graves' hyperthyroidism and ophthalmopathy. Lactation, pregnancy, other autoimmune disease or uncontrolled infection led to exclusion of patients. Fresh 10 ml peripheral blood yielded PBMCs. The specimen was blood. This TCR was recovered from a woman aged 25 to 45 with Graves' hyperthyroidism.

The CDR3 bases are TGTGCCAGCAGCCACAGGAGTGAAGCTTTCTTT. This translates into CASSHRSEAFF. This chain links TRBV3-1 with TRBJ1-1; no definite D call. The V and J ends lost 3 bases and 7 bases respectively, with 6 bases between them. This CDR3 region has 11 residues. Per germline, CDR1 LGHDT and CDR2 YNNKEL (reference sequence).